Each of the 7 T cell receptor beta chains below was sequenced from the same sample in a study of CD8+ T cells in alopecia areata. Reverse transcription of extracted RNA yielded cDNA, which provided the sequencing template. TCRdb keeps only in-frame clones here, not all; method: immunoSEQ multiplex PCR. The table shows 65,000 to 75,000 clones, with 29% occurring only once. The treatment: oral pan-JAK inhibitor, 5-10 mg twice daily. The sequencing here drew on CD8+ T cells sorted from blood, taken at week 4, from a patient treated with tofacitinib. Receptor source: a human donor with alopecia areata.

This sequence joins TRBV14 and TRBJ2-7, with TRBD2 as a possible D gene (6 bases). Germline V gene sequence: CDR1 SGHDN, CDR2 FVKESK. The CDR3 is 16 amino acids. Trimming took 4 bases from V and 2 from J, leaving 18 bases between them. The CDR3, as DNA: TGTGCCAGCAGCCTGAATCCCGGGACTCCACCCTACGAGCAGTACTTC. Its protein product is CASSLNPGTPPYEQYF.

The chain employs TRBV5-1 and TRBJ2-6; 9 nucleotides line up with TRBD1. Germline V lookup: CDR1 SGHRS, CDR2 YFSETQ. CDR3 size: 17 residues. V dropped 6 bases and J dropped 3; count of bases not matched to a gene: 10. The CDR3 nucleotides read TGCGCCAGCACCCCCGACAGGGGGTTAGGTGGGGCCAACGTCCTGACTTTC. It is translated as CASTPDRGLGGANVLTF. The full variable domain, rest sourced from reference TRBV5-1 and TRBJ2-6, is KAGVTQTPRYLIKTRGQQVTLSCSPISGHRSVSWYQQTPGQGLQFLFEYFSETQRNKGNFPGRFSGRQFSNSRSEMNVSTLELGDSALYLCASTPDRGLGGANVLTFGAGSRLTVL.

This clone was found many times. Its ends do not fully match the called genes, so a read error is possible. This chain links TRBV10-3 with TRBJ2-2; perhaps TRBD2 as D (5 bases). The germline gives CDR1 ENHRY, CDR2 SYGVKD. The CDR3 is made up of 16 amino acids. This CDR3 is CASSSMRSRGTGELFF. DNA for the CDR3: TGTGCCAGCAGTAGCATGAGGAGCCGGGGAACCGGGGAGCTGTTTTTT.

The chain links TRBV29-1 to TRBJ1-4; D is uncertain. The germline V gene has CDR1 SQVTM and CDR2 ANQGSEA. V gave up 4 bases and J gave up 0 bases, with 9 bases separating them. There are 14 residues in the CDR3. CDR3 in amino acids: CSVVIAATNEKLFF. The CDR3, as DNA: TGCAGCGTTGTTATAGCAGCAACTAATGAAAAACTGTTTTTT. Filled out from reference TRBV29-1 and TRBJ1-4, the complete variable domain reads SAVISQKPSRDICQRGTSLTIQCQVDSQVTMMFWYRQQPGQSLTLIATANQGSEATYESGFVIDKFPISRPNLTFSTLTVSNMSPEDSSIYLCSVVIAATNEKLFFGSGTQLSVL.

V and J are TRBV27 and TRBJ1-1; D is perhaps TRBD1 (5 bases). Germline V gene data show CDR1 as MNHEY and CDR2 as SMNVEV (reference sequence). This CDR3 is 15 amino acids long. V was trimmed by 5 bases and J by 2 bases, leaving 15 bases between them. In DNA, the CDR3 is TGTGCCAGCAGTAACCGTCCGGGGCCCAACACTGAAGCTTTCTTT. Protein: CASSNRPGPNTEAFF.

The chain couples TRBV27 to TRBJ2-7; either TRBD1 or TRBD2 may supply D (5 bases each). Deletions cut 0 bases from V and 3 bases from J, with 15 bases between. Germline-derived CDR1 and CDR2 are MNHEY and SMNVEV (reference sequence). CDR3 length: 16 amino acids. Written as DNA, the CDR3 is TGTGCCAGCAGTTTATCGATCCCTGGGGGTAGCTACGAGCAGTACTTC. Protein product: CASSLSIPGGSYEQYF.

The count of this clone is one. The J gene is TRBJ2-3, the V gene TRBV7-9, with no clear D. Germline CDR1 and CDR2: SEHNR and FQNEAQ (reference sequence). Deletions cut 4 bases from V and 4 bases from J, with 3 bases between. CDR3 length: 11 amino acids. The CDR3 DNA reads as TGTGCCAGCAGCTCTCCAGATACGCAGTATTTT. Translating gives CASSSPDTQYF.